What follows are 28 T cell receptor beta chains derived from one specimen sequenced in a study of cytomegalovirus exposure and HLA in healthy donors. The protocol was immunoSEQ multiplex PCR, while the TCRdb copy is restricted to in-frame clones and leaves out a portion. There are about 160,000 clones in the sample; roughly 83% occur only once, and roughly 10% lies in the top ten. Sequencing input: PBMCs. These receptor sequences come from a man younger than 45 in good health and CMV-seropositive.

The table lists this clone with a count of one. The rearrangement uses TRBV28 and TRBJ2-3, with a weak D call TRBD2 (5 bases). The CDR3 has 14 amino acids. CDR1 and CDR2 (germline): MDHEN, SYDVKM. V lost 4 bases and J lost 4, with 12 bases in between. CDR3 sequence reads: CASSSPSGSDTQYF. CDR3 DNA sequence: TGTGCCAGCAGTTCGCCCAGCGGTTCAGATACGCAGTATTTT.

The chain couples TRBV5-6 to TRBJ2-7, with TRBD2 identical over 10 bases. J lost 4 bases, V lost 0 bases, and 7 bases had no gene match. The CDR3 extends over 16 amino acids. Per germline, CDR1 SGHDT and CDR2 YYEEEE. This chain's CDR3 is CASSLGSGRGGYEQYF. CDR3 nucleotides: TGTGCCAGCAGCTTGGGGAGCGGGAGGGGAGGGTACGAGCAGTACTTC.

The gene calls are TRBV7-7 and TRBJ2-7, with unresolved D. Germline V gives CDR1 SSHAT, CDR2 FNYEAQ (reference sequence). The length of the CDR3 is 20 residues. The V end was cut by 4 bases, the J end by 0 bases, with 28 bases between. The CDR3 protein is CASSSVSFGRFKPLSYEQYF. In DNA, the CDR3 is TGTGCCAGCAGCTCCGTTTCTTTTGGCAGATTCAAACCCCTCTCCTACGAGCAGTACTTC.

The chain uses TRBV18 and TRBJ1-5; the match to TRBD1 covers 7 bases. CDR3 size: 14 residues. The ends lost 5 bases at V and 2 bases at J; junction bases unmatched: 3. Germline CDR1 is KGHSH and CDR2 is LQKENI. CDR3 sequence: CASSDRDRNQPQHF. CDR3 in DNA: TGTGCCAGCTCAGACAGGGATCGCAATCAGCCCCAGCATTTT.

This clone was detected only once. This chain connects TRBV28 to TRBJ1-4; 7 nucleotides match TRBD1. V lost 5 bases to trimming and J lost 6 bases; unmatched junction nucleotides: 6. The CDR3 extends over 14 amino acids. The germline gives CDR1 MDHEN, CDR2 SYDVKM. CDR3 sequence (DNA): TGTGCCAGCAGTGGCGAGGGGGCCCATGAAAAACTGTTTTTT. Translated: CASSGEGAHEKLFF.

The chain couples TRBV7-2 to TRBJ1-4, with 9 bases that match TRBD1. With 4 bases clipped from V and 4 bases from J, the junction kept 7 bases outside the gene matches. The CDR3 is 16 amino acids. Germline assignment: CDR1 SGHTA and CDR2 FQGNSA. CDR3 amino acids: CASSSFPTGGNEKLFF. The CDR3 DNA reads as TGTGCCAGCAGCTCTTTTCCGACAGGGGGTAATGAAAAACTGTTTTTT.

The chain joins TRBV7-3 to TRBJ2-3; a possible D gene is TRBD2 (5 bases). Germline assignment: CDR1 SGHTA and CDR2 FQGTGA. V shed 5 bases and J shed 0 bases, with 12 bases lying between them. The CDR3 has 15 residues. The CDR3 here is CASSPRGPSTDTQYF. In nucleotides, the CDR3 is TGTGCCAGCAGCCCCAGAGGGCCTAGCACAGATACGCAGTATTTT.

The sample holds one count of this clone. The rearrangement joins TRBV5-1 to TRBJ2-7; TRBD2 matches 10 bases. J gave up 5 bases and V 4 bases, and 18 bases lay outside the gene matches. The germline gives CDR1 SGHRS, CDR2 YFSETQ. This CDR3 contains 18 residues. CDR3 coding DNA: TGCGCCAGCAGCACAGCCCCAGGGTTTCAGCGGGAGGGAAACGAGCAGTACTTC. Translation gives CASSTAPGFQREGNEQYF.

The CDR3 DNA reads as TGTGCCAGCAGTGAATGGGTCAGGGCGGATGGCTACACCTTC. Translating it yields CASSEWVRADGYTF. The V gene is TRBV6-1, the J gene TRBJ1-2; tentatively, D is TRBD1 (5 bases). Per the germline V gene, CDR1 is MNHNS and CDR2 is SASEGT. V was clipped by 2 bases and J by 6 bases, with 13 bases between them. This CDR3 region has 14 residues.

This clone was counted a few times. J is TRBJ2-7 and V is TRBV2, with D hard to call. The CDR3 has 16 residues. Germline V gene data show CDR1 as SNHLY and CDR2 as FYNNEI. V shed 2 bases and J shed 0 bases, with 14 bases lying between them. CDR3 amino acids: CASSELAFLNSYEQYF. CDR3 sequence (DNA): TGTGCCAGCAGTGAACTGGCCTTTTTAAACTCCTACGAGCAGTACTTC. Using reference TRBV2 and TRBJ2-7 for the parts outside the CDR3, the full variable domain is EPEVTQTPSHQVTQMGQEVILRCVPISNHLYFYWYRQILGQKVEFLVSFYNNEISEKSEIFDDQFSVERPDGSNFTLKIRSTKLEDSAMYFCASSELAFLNSYEQYFGPGTRLTVT.

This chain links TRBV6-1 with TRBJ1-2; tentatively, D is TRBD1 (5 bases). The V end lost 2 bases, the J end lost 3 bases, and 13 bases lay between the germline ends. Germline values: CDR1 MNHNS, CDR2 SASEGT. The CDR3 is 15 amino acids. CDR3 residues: CASSEMGGVDYGYTF. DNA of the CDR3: TGTGCCAGCAGTGAAATGGGGGGGGTTGACTATGGCTACACCTTC.

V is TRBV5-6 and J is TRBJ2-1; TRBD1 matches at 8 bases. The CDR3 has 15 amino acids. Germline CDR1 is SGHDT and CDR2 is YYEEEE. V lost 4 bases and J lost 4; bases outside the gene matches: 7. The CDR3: CASSSSGGAYNEQFF. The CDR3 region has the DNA TGTGCCAGCAGCAGTTCAGGGGGCGCGTACAATGAGCAGTTCTTC.

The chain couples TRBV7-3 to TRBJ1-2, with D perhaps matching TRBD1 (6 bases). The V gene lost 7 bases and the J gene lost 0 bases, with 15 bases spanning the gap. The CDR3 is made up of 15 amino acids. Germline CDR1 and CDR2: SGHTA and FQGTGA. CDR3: CASTQGPDSNYGYTF. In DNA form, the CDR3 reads TGTGCCAGCACCCAGGGGCCAGACTCTAACTATGGCTACACCTTC.

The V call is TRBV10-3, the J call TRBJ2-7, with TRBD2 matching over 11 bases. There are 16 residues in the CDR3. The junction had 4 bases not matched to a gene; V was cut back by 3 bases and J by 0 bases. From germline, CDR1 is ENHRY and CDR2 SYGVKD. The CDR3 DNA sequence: TGTGCCATCAGTGAAGCCGGGACTAGCGGCTCCTACGAGCAGTACTTC. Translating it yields CAISEAGTSGSYEQYF.

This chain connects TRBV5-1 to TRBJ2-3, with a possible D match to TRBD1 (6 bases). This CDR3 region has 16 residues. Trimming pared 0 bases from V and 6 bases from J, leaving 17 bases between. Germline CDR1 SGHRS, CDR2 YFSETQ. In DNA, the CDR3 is TGCGCCAGCAGCTTGGGGGAAATTACAGGGATGGATACGCAGTATTTT. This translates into CASSLGEITGMDTQYF.

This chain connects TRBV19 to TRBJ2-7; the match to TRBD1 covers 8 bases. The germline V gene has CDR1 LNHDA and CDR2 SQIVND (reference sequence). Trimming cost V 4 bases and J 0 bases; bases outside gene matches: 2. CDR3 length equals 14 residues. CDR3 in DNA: TGTGCCAGTAGTAGGACAGGGAGCTCCTACGAGCAGTACTTC. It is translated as CASSRTGSSYEQYF.

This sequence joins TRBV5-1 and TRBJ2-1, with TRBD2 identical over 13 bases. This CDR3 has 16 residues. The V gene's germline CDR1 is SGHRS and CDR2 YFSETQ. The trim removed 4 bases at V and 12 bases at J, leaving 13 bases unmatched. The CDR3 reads CASSTTLAGGREGQFF. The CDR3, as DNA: TGCGCCAGCAGCACCACACTAGCGGGAGGGCGAGAGGGGCAGTTCTTC.

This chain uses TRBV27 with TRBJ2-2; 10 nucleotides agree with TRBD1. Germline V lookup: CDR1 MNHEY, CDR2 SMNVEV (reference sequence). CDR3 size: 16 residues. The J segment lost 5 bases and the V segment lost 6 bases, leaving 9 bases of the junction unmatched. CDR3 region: CASSLRDRGRTGELFF. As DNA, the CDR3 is TGTGCCAGCAGCCTAAGGGACAGGGGTAGGACCGGGGAGCTGTTTTTT.

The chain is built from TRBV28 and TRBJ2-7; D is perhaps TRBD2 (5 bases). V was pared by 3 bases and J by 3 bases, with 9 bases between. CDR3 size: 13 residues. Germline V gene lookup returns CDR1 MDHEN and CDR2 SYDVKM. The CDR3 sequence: CASSFDAGYEQYF. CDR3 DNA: TGTGCCAGCAGTTTTGATGCGGGCTACGAGCAGTACTTC.

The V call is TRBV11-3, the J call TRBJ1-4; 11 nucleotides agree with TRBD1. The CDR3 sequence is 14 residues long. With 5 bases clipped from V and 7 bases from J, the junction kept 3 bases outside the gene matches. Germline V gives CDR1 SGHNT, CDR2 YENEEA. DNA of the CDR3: TGTGCCAGCAGCGTCGGACAGGGGGCTGAAAAACTGTTTTTT. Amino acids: CASSVGQGAEKLFF.

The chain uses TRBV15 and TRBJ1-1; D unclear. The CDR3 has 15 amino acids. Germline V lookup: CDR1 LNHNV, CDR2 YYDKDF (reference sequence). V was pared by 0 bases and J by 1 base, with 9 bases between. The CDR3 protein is CATSRDGQSNTEAFF. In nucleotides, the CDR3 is TGTGCCACCAGCAGAGATGGCCAGTCGAACACTGAAGCTTTCTTT. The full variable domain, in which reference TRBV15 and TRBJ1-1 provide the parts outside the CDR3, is DAMVIQNPRYQVTQFGKPVTLSCSQTLNHNVMYWYQQKSSQAPKLLFHYYDKDFNNEADTPDNFQSRRPNTSFCFLDIRSPGLGDTAMYLCATSRDGQSNTEAFFGQGTRLTVV.

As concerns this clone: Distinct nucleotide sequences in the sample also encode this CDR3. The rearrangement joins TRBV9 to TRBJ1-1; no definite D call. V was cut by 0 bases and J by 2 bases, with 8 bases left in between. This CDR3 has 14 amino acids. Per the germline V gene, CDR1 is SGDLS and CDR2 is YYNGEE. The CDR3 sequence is CASSVVSGNTEAFF. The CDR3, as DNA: TGTGCCAGCAGCGTAGTATCGGGAAACACTGAAGCTTTCTTT.

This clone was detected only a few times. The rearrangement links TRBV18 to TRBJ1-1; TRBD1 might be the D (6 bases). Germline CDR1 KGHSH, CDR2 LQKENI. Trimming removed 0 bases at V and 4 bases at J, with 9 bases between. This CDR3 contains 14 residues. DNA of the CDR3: TGTGCCAGCTCACCACCGGGGGCGACCACTGAAGCTTTCTTT. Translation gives CASSPPGATTEAFF.

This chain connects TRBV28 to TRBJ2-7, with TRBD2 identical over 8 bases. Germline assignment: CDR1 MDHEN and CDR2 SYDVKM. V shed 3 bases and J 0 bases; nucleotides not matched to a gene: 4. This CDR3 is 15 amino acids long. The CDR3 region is CASSFSSGSSYEQYF. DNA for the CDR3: TGTGCCAGCAGTTTTTCTAGCGGGTCCTCCTACGAGCAGTACTTC.

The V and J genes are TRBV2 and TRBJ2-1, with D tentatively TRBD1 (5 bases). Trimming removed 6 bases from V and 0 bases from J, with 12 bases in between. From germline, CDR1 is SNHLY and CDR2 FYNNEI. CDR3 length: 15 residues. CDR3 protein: CASRRDSTSYNEQFF. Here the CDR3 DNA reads TGTGCCAGCAGAAGAGACAGCACCTCCTACAATGAGCAGTTCTTC. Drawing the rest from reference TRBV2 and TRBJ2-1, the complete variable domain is EPEVTQTPSHQVTQMGQEVILRCVPISNHLYFYWYRQILGQKVEFLVSFYNNEISEKSEIFDDQFSVERPDGSNFTLKIRSTKLEDSAMYFCASRRDSTSYNEQFFGPGTRLTVL.

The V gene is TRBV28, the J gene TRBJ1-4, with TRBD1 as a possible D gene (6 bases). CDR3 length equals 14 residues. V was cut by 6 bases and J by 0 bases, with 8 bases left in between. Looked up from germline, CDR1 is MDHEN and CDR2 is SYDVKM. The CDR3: CASSGQTTNEKLFF. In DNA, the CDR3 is TGTGCCAGCAGCGGACAGACAACTAATGAAAAACTGTTTTTT.

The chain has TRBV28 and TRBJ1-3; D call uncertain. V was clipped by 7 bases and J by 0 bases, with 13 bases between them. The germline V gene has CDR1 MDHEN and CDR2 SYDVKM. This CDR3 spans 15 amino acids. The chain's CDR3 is CASTPGTPSGNTIYF. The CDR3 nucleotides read TGTGCCAGCACCCCGGGAACCCCCTCTGGAAACACCATATATTTT.

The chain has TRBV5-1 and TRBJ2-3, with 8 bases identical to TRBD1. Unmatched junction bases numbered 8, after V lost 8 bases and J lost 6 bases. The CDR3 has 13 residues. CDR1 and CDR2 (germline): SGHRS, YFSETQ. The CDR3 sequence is CASTGGQGDTQYF. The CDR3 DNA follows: TGCGCCAGTACAGGGGGTCAGGGGGATACGCAGTATTTT.